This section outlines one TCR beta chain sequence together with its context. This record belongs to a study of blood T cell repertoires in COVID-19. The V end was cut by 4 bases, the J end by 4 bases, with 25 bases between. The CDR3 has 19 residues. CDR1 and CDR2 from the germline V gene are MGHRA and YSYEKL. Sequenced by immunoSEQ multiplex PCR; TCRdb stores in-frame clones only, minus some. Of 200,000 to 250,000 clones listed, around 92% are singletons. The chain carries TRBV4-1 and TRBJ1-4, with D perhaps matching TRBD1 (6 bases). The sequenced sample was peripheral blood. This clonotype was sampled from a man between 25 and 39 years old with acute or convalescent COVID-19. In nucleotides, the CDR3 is TGCGCCAGCAGCCTCCTAACGAATCTTAGGACAGAGCTTAATGAAAAACTGTTTTTT. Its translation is CASSLLTNLRTELNEKLFF.